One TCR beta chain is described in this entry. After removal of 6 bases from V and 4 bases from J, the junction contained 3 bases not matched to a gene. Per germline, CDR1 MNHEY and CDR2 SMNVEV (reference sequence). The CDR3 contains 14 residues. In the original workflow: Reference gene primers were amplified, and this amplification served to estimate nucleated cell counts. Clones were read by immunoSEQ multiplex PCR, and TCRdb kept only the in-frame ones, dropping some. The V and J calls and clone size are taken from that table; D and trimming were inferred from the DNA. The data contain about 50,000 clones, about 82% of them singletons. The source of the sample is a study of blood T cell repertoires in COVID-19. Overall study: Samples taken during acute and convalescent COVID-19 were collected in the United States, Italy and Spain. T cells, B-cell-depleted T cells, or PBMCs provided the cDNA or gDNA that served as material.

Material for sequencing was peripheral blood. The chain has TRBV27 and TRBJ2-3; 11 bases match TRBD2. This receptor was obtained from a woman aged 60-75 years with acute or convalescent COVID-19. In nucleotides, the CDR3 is TGTGCCAGCAGCCTAGCGGGAGGTCCAGATACGCAGTATTTT. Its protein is CASSLAGGPDTQYF.